This passage covers 20 T cell receptor beta chains from one sample sequenced in a study of OX40 agonist ivuxolimab in advanced cancers. Profiling relied on immunoSEQ multiplex PCR, and the TCRdb table lists in-frame clones only, not all of them. The sample contains tens of thousands of clones, roughly 84% of which appear only once. The source material was CD4+ or CD8+ T cells sorted from blood, sampled in a trial of the OX40 agonist ivuxolimab. The source is an adult with an advanced solid tumor such as melanoma, head and neck, liver or kidney cancer.

The chain carries TRBV29-1 and TRBJ2-2; possible D gene TRBD2, 6 bases. Per the germline V gene, CDR1 is SQVTM and CDR2 is ANQGSEA. V lost 4 bases and J lost 4, with 16 bases in between. The CDR3 extends over 15 amino acids. CDR3 sequence: CSVVRGSGPTGELFF. The CDR3, as DNA: TGCAGCGTTGTGCGGGGTAGCGGTCCCACCGGGGAGCTGTTTTTT.

This sequence joins TRBV5-8 and TRBJ1-2, with 7 positions matching TRBD1. In germline, CDR1 is SGHTS, CDR2 YDEGEE. This CDR3 contains 17 residues. After removal of 5 bases from V and 0 bases from J, the junction contained 13 bases not matched to a gene. CDR3 bases: TGTGCCAGCAGGCCGACAGGGCGGTCTAGAGCTAACTATGGCTACACCTTC. Its translation: CASRPTGRSRANYGYTF.

As concerns this clone: The sample contains more than one DNA sequence encoding this CDR3. The chain couples TRBV5-6 to TRBJ2-6; D is tentatively TRBD1 or TRBD2 (5 bases each). Trimming stripped 2 bases from V and 1 base from J, with 10 bases between. CDR1 is SGHDT, CDR2 YYEEEE, per germline. CDR3 length: 16 amino acids. The CDR3 region has the DNA TGTGCCAGCAGCTTCAGTGGGGGATCTGGGGCCAACGTCCTGACTTTC. This encodes CASSFSGGSGANVLTF.

The V and J genes are TRBV7-2 and TRBJ1-2; D possibly corresponds to TRBD1 (6 bases). The CDR3 has 14 amino acids. Germline-derived CDR1 and CDR2 are SGHTA and FQGNSA. V lost 1 base and J lost 9, with 15 bases in between. DNA of the CDR3: TGTGCCAGCAGCTTAGAGGGGGGGCGCCGAAGCTACACCTTC. Translation: CASSLEGGRRSYTF.

CDR3 in amino acids: CASSATSGRPNEQFF. For the CDR3, the DNA is TGTGCCAGTAGTGCGACTAGCGGGAGGCCGAATGAGCAGTTCTTC. The rearrangement joins TRBV19 to TRBJ2-1, with 13 bases lining up with TRBD2. Unmatched junction bases numbered 5, after V lost 5 bases and J lost 7 bases. CDR1 is LNHDA, CDR2 SQIVND, per germline (reference sequence). The CDR3 runs to 15 residues.

The chain is built from TRBV11-2 and TRBJ2-3; 8 bases line up with TRBD2. The junction had 6 bases not matched to a gene; V was cut back by 4 bases and J by 3 bases. Germline values: CDR1 SGHAT, CDR2 FQNNGV. This CDR3 contains 15 residues. CDR3 sequence (DNA): TGTGCCAGCAGCTCGTTGCGCGGGAGGACAGATACGCAGTATTTT. Its protein is CASSSLRGRTDTQYF.

V and J are TRBV18 and TRBJ2-5; TRBD1 agrees at 11 bases. The junction had 6 bases not matched to a gene; V was cut back by 4 bases and J by 5 bases. The CDR3 totals 15 residues. The V gene's germline CDR1 is KGHSH and CDR2 LQKENI. The CDR3 sequence: CASSRDRGDSETQYF. The CDR3 DNA reads as TGTGCCAGCTCACGGGACAGGGGGGACTCGGAGACCCAGTACTTC.

The rearrangement joins TRBV11-2 to TRBJ1-4, with D possibly TRBD1 on 5 matching bases. The V and J ends lost 6 bases and 6 bases respectively, with 17 bases between them. Germline CDR1 reads SGHAT; CDR2 reads FQNNGV. The CDR3 runs to 15 residues. CDR3 protein: CASSVFGRVDEKLFF. DNA for the CDR3: TGTGCCAGCAGTGTGTTTGGCAGGGTCGATGAAAAACTGTTTTTT. Based on the CDR3 plus reference TRBV11-2 and TRBJ1-4, the full variable domain is EAGVAQSPRYKIIEKRQSVAFWCNPISGHATLYWYQQILGQGPKLLIQFQNNGVVDDSQLPKDRFSAERLKGVDSTLKIQPAKLEDSAVYLCASSVFGRVDEKLFFGSGTQLSVL.

The rearrangement joins TRBV5-8 to TRBJ2-7; TRBD1 is a possible D gene (5 bases). The CDR3 consists of 14 residues. V lost 4 bases and J 3 bases, leaving 14 bases between the germline ends. Germline V gene sequence: CDR1 SGHTS, CDR2 YDEGEE. In DNA form, the CDR3 reads TGTGCCAGCAGCGGCAGGGCCGATCTCTACGAGCAGTACTTC. It translates to CASSGRADLYEQYF.

This chain links TRBV27 with TRBJ2-7; D remains ambiguous. The CDR3 has 14 amino acids. Germline CDR1 MNHEY, CDR2 SMNVEV (reference sequence). V was shortened by 10 bases and J by 1 base, with 17 bases between the two germline ends. CDR3 nucleotides: TGTGCCACCCCTGCCATTCCCGAGTCCTACGAGCAGTACTTC. It codes for CATPAIPESYEQYF.

V and J are TRBV23-1 and TRBJ1-6, with D unclear. TRBV23-1 qualifies as an ORF whose function is uncertain. The CDR3 runs 10 residues. Deletions cut 7 bases from V and 13 bases from J, with 8 bases between. This CDR3 is CASTSPPLHF. In nucleotides, the CDR3 is TGCGCCAGCACCTCCCCCCCCCTCCACTTT.

The V and J genes are TRBV6-1 and TRBJ1-1, with 7 bases lining up with TRBD1. CDR3 length: 15 residues. With V trimmed by 4 bases and J by 0 bases, 5 bases remained unmatched. Germline loops: CDR1 MNHNS, CDR2 SASEGT. CDR3 DNA: TGTGCCAGCAGTGTAGAACAGGGGATGAACACTGAAGCTTTCTTT. Amino acids: CASSVEQGMNTEAFF.

This chain connects TRBV5-1 to TRBJ1-5; TRBD1 aligns across 9 bases. CDR1 SGHRS and CDR2 YFSETQ come from the germline V gene. After removal of 3 bases from V and 3 bases from J, the junction contained 4 bases not matched to a gene. The CDR3 contains 15 residues. CDR3 in amino acids: CASSSTGGNNQPQHF. The CDR3 bases are TGCGCCAGCAGCTCTACAGGGGGCAACAATCAGCCCCAGCATTTT.

The CDR3 nucleotides read TGTGCCAGCGGGCCACAGGGGGGAGCCTACGAGCAGTACTTC. Translating gives CASGPQGGAYEQYF. This chain connects TRBV7-2 to TRBJ2-7; 8 bases agree with TRBD1. Germline CDR1 reads SGHTA; CDR2 reads FQGNSA. V dropped 8 bases and J dropped 2; count of bases not matched to a gene: 8. This CDR3 region has 14 residues.

The rearrangement joins TRBV7-5 to TRBJ1-6; the table's TRBD1 call for D was not verified on the DNA. TRBV7-5 is marked as a pseudogene. CDR3 length: 20 residues. For the CDR3, the DNA is TGTGCCAGAAGCTTAGCTCAGGGGGCATGCACCCCTTCCTATAATTCACCCCTCCACTTT. Translated, it gives CARSLAQGACTPSYNSPLHF.

This rearrangement joins TRBV27 to TRBJ2-7; D tentatively reads TRBD1 or TRBD2 (5 bases each). V was shortened by 6 bases and J by 0 bases, with 18 bases between the two germline ends. Per the germline V gene, CDR1 is MNHEY and CDR2 is SMNVEV (reference sequence). The CDR3 extends over 16 amino acids. CDR3 coding DNA: TGTGCCAGCAGCTATAATGGGGCGGGCTTCTCCTACGAGCAGTACTTC. Translating it yields CASSYNGAGFSYEQYF.

The chain uses TRBV5-1 and TRBJ2-2; D could derive from TRBD1 or TRBD2 (5 bases each). The CDR3 contains 16 residues. Germline V gene lookup returns CDR1 SGHRS and CDR2 YFSETQ. Trimming removed 4 bases at V and 0 bases at J, with 13 bases between. For the CDR3, the DNA is TGCGCCAGCAGCACTCGGGACCGAGCGAACACCGGGGAGCTGTTTTTT. Its protein product is CASSTRDRANTGELFF.

This chain links TRBV9 with TRBJ2-3, with D perhaps matching TRBD1 or TRBD2 (5 bases each). CDR1 and CDR2 (germline): SGDLS, YYNGEE. The V end lost 2 bases, the J end lost 8 bases, and 15 bases lay between the germline ends. This CDR3 is built from 14 residues. The CDR3 loop is CASSVTGAGSTQYF. Here the CDR3 DNA reads TGTGCCAGCAGCGTTACGGGCGCAGGGAGTACGCAGTATTTT.

The J gene is TRBJ2-5, the V gene TRBV29-1, with D perhaps TRBD1 or TRBD2 (6 bases each). CDR3 length: 13 amino acids. V lost 7 bases to trimming and J lost 3 bases, with 15 bases between them. CDR1 SQVTM and CDR2 ANQGSEA come from the germline V gene. The DNA of the CDR3 is TGCAGCGCGGCAGGAGGGGGGAAAGAGACCCAGTACTTC. Translation gives CSAAGGGKETQYF.

This clone was observed a single time. The chain uses TRBV6-1 and TRBJ2-1; 8 bases agree with TRBD2. After removal of 5 bases from V and 9 bases from J, the junction contained 9 bases not matched to a gene. This CDR3 spans 14 amino acids. Germline lookup yields CDR1 MNHNS and CDR2 SASEGT. The CDR3 nucleotides are TGTGCCAGCAGTCTCGGACTAGCTGTCGGTGAGCAGTTCTTC. Its protein is CASSLGLAVGEQFF.